The clone carrying this T cell receptor (beta chain) has a handful of counts. In the source study's methods: Amplifying reference gene primers gave estimates of nucleated cell counts. Measured with immunoSEQ multiplex PCR; TCRdb has only the in-frame clones, and not every one. The V and J calls and the clone size are those of that table, but D and trimming were determined from the DNA. The sample lists around 190,000 clones, less than 90% occurring once. The V end was cut by 4 bases, the J end by 5 bases, with 8 bases between. Germline assignment: CDR1 LGHDT and CDR2 YNNKEL (reference sequence). The CDR3 is made up of 12 amino acids. The data derive from a study of blood T cell repertoires in COVID-19. In the study overall: Sources were T cells, B-cell-depleted T cells, or PBMCs; the material itself was cDNA or gDNA.

In terms of age and location, participants ranged from roughly 18 to 89 years and lived in approximately 24 US areas. Assignment of participants to cohorts was predicated upon participant-reported clinical history. Sequenced: PBMCs or T cells enriched from blood (not recorded which). The sequence was collected from a woman in her 30s who had been exposed to COVID-19. V and J are TRBV3-1 (or the pseudogene TRBV3-2) and TRBJ2-5; D is unclear. The CDR3 DNA reads TGTGCCAGCAGCCCTAGGAGTGAGACCCAGTACTTC. Protein product: CASSPRSETQYF.